One sample yielded the 25 T cell receptor beta chains listed below, sequenced in a study of OX40 agonist ivuxolimab in advanced cancers. Clones were sequenced by immunoSEQ multiplex PCR, and TCRdb holds only the in-frame ones, with some missing. This repertoire shows about 70,000 clones, 78% found once; its top ten account for 5% to 6.5%. The source was CD4+ or CD8+ T cells sorted from blood, collected in a trial of the OX40 agonist ivuxolimab. The source of these receptors is an adult with an advanced solid tumor such as melanoma, head and neck, liver or kidney cancer.

This sequence joins TRBV7-9 and TRBJ1-1; no definite D call. The V and J ends lost 3 bases and 2 bases respectively, with 7 bases between them. Germline assignment: CDR1 SEHNR and CDR2 FQNEAQ (reference sequence). The CDR3 sequence is 13 residues long. The CDR3 sequence: CASSFYPNTEAFF. The CDR3 nucleotides are TGTGCCAGCAGCTTTTACCCTAACACTGAAGCTTTCTTT.

This clone was counted a few times. V usage is TRBV28 and J usage is TRBJ1-1, with D maybe TRBD1 (5 bases). In germline, CDR1 is MDHEN, CDR2 SYDVKM. The CDR3 runs 14 residues. V was shortened by 4 bases and J by 0 bases, with 9 bases between the two germline ends. The CDR3 reads CASSSGTLNTEAFF. In DNA, the CDR3 is TGTGCCAGCAGTTCTGGGACCTTGAACACTGAAGCTTTCTTT.

The chain recombines TRBV28 with TRBJ1-1, with TRBD1 as a possible D gene (6 bases). The CDR3 is 12 residues long. CDR1 and CDR2 from the germline V gene are MDHEN and SYDVKM. The V gene lost 3 bases and the J gene lost 6 bases, with 8 bases spanning the gap. CDR3 bases: TGTGCCAGCAGTTTTTACAGGGCTGAAGCTTTCTTT. Its protein product is CASSFYRAEAFF.

The V and J genes are TRBV5-4 and TRBJ1-6, with D possibly TRBD1 on 5 matching bases. CDR1 and CDR2 from the germline V gene are SGHNT and YYREEE (reference sequence). V dropped 3 bases and J dropped 7 bases, with 20 bases sitting between them. This CDR3 has 17 residues. CDR3 in DNA: TGTGCCAGCAGCTCAGCCGGGTGGGGCAGGATCAATTCACCCCTCCACTTT. The encoded protein is CASSSAGWGRINSPLHF.

The chain joins TRBV7-9 to TRBJ1-2; possibly TRBD1 for D (6 bases). V was shortened by 5 bases and J by 2 bases, with 9 bases between the two germline ends. Germline loops: CDR1 SEHNR, CDR2 FQNEAQ (reference sequence). The CDR3 spans 13 residues. The CDR3 reads CASSQGINYGYTF. The CDR3 nucleotides are TGTGCCAGCAGCCAGGGGATCAACTATGGCTACACCTTC.

The table lists this clone with a count of one. The rearrangement joins TRBV9 to TRBJ2-6; 7 positions match TRBD1. Germline loops: CDR1 SGDLS, CDR2 YYNGEE. Unmatched junction bases numbered 9, after V lost 3 bases and J lost 0 bases. The CDR3 length is 18 residues. CDR3 nucleotides: TGTGCCAGCAGCGCACAGGGGCTCGCTAGCTCTGGGGCCAACGTCCTGACTTTC. Translated: CASSAQGLASSGANVLTF. Full variable domain (remainder filled in from reference TRBV9 and TRBJ2-6): DSGVTQTPKHLITATGQRVTLRCSPRSGDLSVYWYQQSLDQGLQFLIQYYNGEERAKGNILERFSAQQFPDLHSELNLSSLELGDSALYFCASSAQGLASSGANVLTFGAGSRLTVL.

In this sample, this clone turned up a few times. The chain has TRBV19 and TRBJ1-5; D is unresolved. The ends were cut back, 1 base at V and 5 bases at J, with 15 bases in the middle. CDR1 and CDR2 (germline): LNHDA, SQIVND (reference sequence). The CDR3 runs 16 residues. The CDR3 reads CASSIVKGLADQPQHF. DNA for the CDR3: TGTGCCAGTAGTATAGTGAAGGGTCTGGCCGATCAGCCCCAGCATTTT.

V and J are TRBV18 and TRBJ2-7; TRBD1 is a possible D gene (6 bases). V lost 6 bases and J 4 bases, leaving 16 bases between the germline ends. Germline V gene lookup returns CDR1 KGHSH and CDR2 LQKENI. The CDR3 runs to 14 residues. CDR3 sequence: CASSLGTTLYEQYF. In DNA, the CDR3 is TGTGCCAGCTCCCTCGGGACAACCCTTTACGAGCAGTACTTC.

J is TRBJ2-6 and V is TRBV2; a weak D match, TRBD1 (5 bases). The CDR3 totals 17 residues. Between the trimmed V and J ends, which lost 11 bases and 2 bases, there was a span of 22 bases. CDR1 and CDR2 from the germline V gene are SNHLY and FYNNEI. The CDR3 region has the DNA TGTGCCGGTGAGGCAGGGCTGCGTATTGCTGGGGCCAACGTCCTGACTTTC. Protein product: CAGEAGLRIAGANVLTF. Using reference TRBV2 and TRBJ2-6 for the parts outside the CDR3, the full variable domain is EPEVTQTPSHQVTQMGQEVILRCVPISNHLYFYWYRQILGQKVEFLVSFYNNEISEKSEIFDDQFSVERPDGSNFTLKIRSTKLEDSAMYFCAGEAGLRIAGANVLTFGAGSRLTVL.

The rearrangement uses TRBV7-8 and TRBJ1-2; D perhaps matches TRBD1 (6 bases). V was shortened by 2 bases and J by 4 bases, with 11 bases between the two germline ends. In germline, CDR1 is SGHVS, CDR2 FQNEAQ. This CDR3 has 14 amino acids. The DNA for the CDR3 is TGTGCCAGCAGCTTATTTGAGGGGGGCTATGGCTACACCTTC. It translates to CASSLFEGGYGYTF.

The chain is built from TRBV28 and TRBJ1-1; unclear D gene. Germline CDR1 and CDR2: MDHEN and SYDVKM. The ends were cut back, 6 bases at V and 4 bases at J, with 9 bases in the middle. This CDR3 is built from 12 residues. The CDR3 DNA follows: TGTGCCAGCAGCACAATGCCCACTGAAGCTTTCTTT. Protein: CASSTMPTEAFF.

This chain joins TRBV2 and TRBJ2-1; D is unclear. The V end was cut by 7 bases, the J end by 0 bases, with 10 bases between. This CDR3 contains 14 residues. Germline-derived CDR1 and CDR2 are SNHLY and FYNNEI. CDR3 bases: TGTGCCAGCAAAAAGTCCTCCTCCTACAATGAGCAGTTCTTC. This codes for CASKKSSSYNEQFF.

The chain employs TRBV27 and TRBJ2-1; no clear D gene. The V gene's germline CDR1 is MNHEY and CDR2 SMNVEV (reference sequence). The V gene lost 3 bases and the J gene lost 4 bases, with 13 bases spanning the gap. This CDR3 contains 15 residues. The CDR3: CASSFRARVYNEQFF. The CDR3 bases are TGTGCCAGCAGTTTTAGAGCGAGAGTTTACAATGAGCAGTTCTTC.

Here the CDR3 reads CASSRISREDNEKLFF. CDR3 DNA: TGCGCCAGCAGCCGAATCTCCCGGGAAGACAATGAAAAACTGTTTTTT. The chain employs TRBV4-3 and TRBJ1-4, with unresolved D. CDR1 is LGHNA and CDR2 is YSLEER in the germline V gene. The CDR3 consists of 16 residues. V lost 4 bases and J 5 bases, leaving 17 bases between the germline ends.

This clone occurred a few times. The chain recombines TRBV19 with TRBJ2-7; no reliable D call. Germline-derived CDR1 and CDR2 are LNHDA and SQIVND (reference sequence). The CDR3 loop spans 15 amino acids. V was pared by 2 bases and J by 3 bases, with 14 bases between. DNA for the CDR3: TGTGCCAGTAGTATATTGGGTCCGCCCAACTACGAGCAGTACTTC. Amino acids: CASSILGPPNYEQYF.

The chain carries TRBV29-1 and TRBJ1-2; the D gene is possibly TRBD1 (5 bases). This CDR3 comprises 11 residues. Germline CDR1 and CDR2: SQVTM and ANQGSEA. The V and J ends lost 4 bases and 6 bases respectively, with 9 bases between them. The CDR3 region is CSVAGADGYTF. The CDR3 bases are TGCAGCGTTGCCGGGGCTGATGGCTACACCTTC.

The rearrangement uses TRBV10-3 and TRBJ2-5; TRBD2 aligns across 12 bases. The end of the DNA is better explained by TRBJ2-7, so the J call may be wrong. CDR1 ENHRY and CDR2 SYGVKD come from the germline V gene. This CDR3 contains 16 residues. Here the CDR3 reads CAISRGTSGPSYEQYF. DNA for the CDR3: TGTGCCATCAGTCGAGGGACTAGCGGGCCCTCCTACGAGCAGTACTTC.

This clone was detected only once. The rearrangement uses TRBV7-8 and TRBJ1-2; 8 bases line up with TRBD1. Per germline, CDR1 SGHVS and CDR2 FQNEAQ. J gave up 5 bases and V 5 bases, and 10 bases lay outside the gene matches. The CDR3 extends over 15 amino acids. Here the CDR3 DNA reads TGTGCCAGCAGCATACTCGACAGGGGAGGGTATGGCTACACCTTC. Translation gives CASSILDRGGYGYTF.

V is TRBV28 and J is TRBJ1-4; D ambiguous. CDR3 length: 15 amino acids. V shed 5 bases and J shed 7 bases, with 17 bases lying between them. Looked up from germline, CDR1 is MDHEN and CDR2 is SYDVKM. This CDR3 is CASSTRHPAGEKLFF. Written as DNA, the CDR3 is TGTGCCAGCAGTACTCGACACCCGGCAGGTGAAAAACTGTTTTTT.

The chain links TRBV2 to TRBJ1-3, with D unclear. The CDR3 sequence is 13 residues long. Trimming took 2 bases from V and 4 from J, leaving 6 bases between them. Germline assignment: CDR1 SNHLY and CDR2 FYNNEI. The DNA for the CDR3 is TGTGCCAGCAGTGAACGAACGGGAAACACCATATATTTT. Translated: CASSERTGNTIYF.

The rearrangement uses TRBV19 and TRBJ2-2, with 10 bases that match TRBD1. The CDR3 extends over 17 amino acids. V lost 7 bases to trimming and J lost 5 bases; unmatched junction nucleotides: 13. Germline V CDR1 and CDR2: LNHDA, SQIVND (reference sequence). The CDR3: CASTLLRDRGQTGELFF. The CDR3 DNA is TGTGCCAGTACTCTACTCCGGGACAGGGGCCAGACCGGGGAGCTGTTTTTT.

The chain uses TRBV18 and TRBJ2-6; D is ambiguous. CDR3 length: 15 amino acids. Germline V gives CDR1 KGHSH, CDR2 LQKENI. Trimming shortened V by 0 bases and J by 2 bases, and 5 bases separated the two germline ends. Written as DNA, the CDR3 is TGTGCCAGCTCACCACCCGGTACTGGGGCCAACGTCCTGACTTTC. This translates into CASSPPGTGANVLTF.

This rearrangement joins TRBV14 to TRBJ2-1, with no clear D. The CDR3 sequence is 13 residues long. Trimming cost V 0 bases and J 9 bases, with 9 bases left between them. Germline assignment: CDR1 SGHDN and CDR2 FVKESK. Written as DNA, the CDR3 is TGTGCCAGCAGCCAAGACTTCGGTAGTGAGCAGTTCTTC. It yields the protein CASSQDFGSEQFF.

The gene calls are TRBV5-1 and TRBJ2-1; TRBD1 might be the D (6 bases). Trimming took 6 bases from V and 0 from J, leaving 16 bases between them. This CDR3 contains 16 residues. The germline V gene has CDR1 SGHRS and CDR2 YFSETQ. The CDR3 nucleotides are TGCGCCAGCATGAAGACAGGTCAGAGCTCCTACAATGAGCAGTTCTTC. Translating it yields CASMKTGQSSYNEQFF.

DNA of the CDR3: TGTGCTTCCAAAAAGGCCTACGAGCAGTACTTC. Translating gives CASKKAYEQYF. The genes are TRBV6-5 and TRBJ2-7; D remains ambiguous. This CDR3 comprises 11 residues. Germline-derived CDR1 and CDR2 are MNHEY and SVGAGI.